This T cell receptor beta chain was documented in a study of T cell repertoires in aging, cancer and after chemotherapy. Overall study findings and caveats: Compared with age-matched healthy donors, untreated hematological or solid cancer patients showed higher blood TCR clonality.

The CDR3 extends over 16 amino acids. Germline values: CDR1 DFQATT, CDR2 SNEGSKA (reference sequence). The V end lost 0 bases, the J end lost 2 bases, and 15 bases lay between the germline ends. Worth noting for this clonotype: The antigen is undetermined.

Amplification of TCR beta used genomic DNA extracted from peripheral blood. Rearranged V-D-J TRB sequences were amplified with a mixed TRB-A/B primer pool. MiXCR, applied by TCRdb to the multiplex PCR reads, yields one record per CDR3 protein. This sample yields about 7,100 distinct CDR3 sequences, of which more than 35% are seen a single time; less than 5% belongs to the top ten. The genes are TRBV20-1 and TRBJ2-3; the D gene is possibly TRBD2 (6 bases). The receptor was isolated from a human donor in good health. Sequencing used blood. The CDR3 bases are TGCAGTGCTAGAGATAGTAGGACTATCCACACAGATACGCAGTATTTT. Protein: CSARDSRTIHTDTQYF.